The clone carrying this T cell receptor beta chain was observed a few times. The target antigen is unknown. The PCR made use of 60 Vbeta and 13 Jbeta primers. The table came from immunoSEQ multiplex PCR; TCRdb's copy has only in-frame clones and leaves some out. The sample shows some 100,000 clones, approximately 77% of them seen only once. The data belong to a study of cytomegalovirus exposure and HLA in healthy donors. Study information: Most genotyped donors, around 78% of some 400, had Caucasian-associated genetic ancestry. Study-wide results and limits: When analyzed later, a missense DCLRE1C variant was found to be linked to TCR beta V- and J-gene trimming.

Trimming at V came to 4 bases and at J to 0 bases, leaving 5 bases not matched to a gene. This CDR3 has 15 residues. Germline V lookup: CDR1 MGHRA, CDR2 YSYEKL. The rearrangement uses TRBV4-1 and TRBJ1-1; the match to TRBD1 covers 7 bases. The TCR sequence derives from a male donor in good health and CMV-seropositive. The sample comprised PBMCs. The CDR3 DNA follows: TGCGCCAGCAGCCTTTCAGGGGGGATGAACACTGAAGCTTTCTTT. It yields the protein CASSLSGGMNTEAFF.